This TCR beta chain was documented in a study of cytomegalovirus exposure and HLA in healthy donors. Whole-study results and caveats: Common viral pathogens seemed to be connected with several of the most significant clusters, according to a later analysis. Accurate prediction of HLA-A and HLA-B alleles (for most subjects) was reportedly achieved from TCR beta sequences. In a later analysis, TCR beta V- and J-gene trimming showed a link to a missense DCLRE1C variant. Among donors in an Asian-associated ancestry cluster, a later analysis reportedly found fewer N-insertions than the roughly 700-donor mean.

The CDR3 is 13 amino acids. V gave up 4 bases and J gave up 8 bases, with 16 bases separating them. Germline CDR1 SQVTM, CDR2 ANQGSEA. For this clone: The antigen remains unidentified.

The PCR had 60 Vbeta and 13 Jbeta primers. The table came from immunoSEQ multiplex PCR; TCRdb's copy has only in-frame clones and leaves some out. The sample shows 100,000 or so clones, 75% to 85% of them seen only once. The sequenced material came from PBMCs. This TCR was sampled from a woman between 40 and 55 years old in good health and CMV-seronegative. The gene calls are TRBV29-1 and TRBJ2-3; weak D call: TRBD2 (6 bases). This chain's CDR3 is CSVVSAGTVTQYF. In DNA, the CDR3 is TGCAGCGTTGTTTCTGCGGGGACGGTTACGCAGTATTTT.